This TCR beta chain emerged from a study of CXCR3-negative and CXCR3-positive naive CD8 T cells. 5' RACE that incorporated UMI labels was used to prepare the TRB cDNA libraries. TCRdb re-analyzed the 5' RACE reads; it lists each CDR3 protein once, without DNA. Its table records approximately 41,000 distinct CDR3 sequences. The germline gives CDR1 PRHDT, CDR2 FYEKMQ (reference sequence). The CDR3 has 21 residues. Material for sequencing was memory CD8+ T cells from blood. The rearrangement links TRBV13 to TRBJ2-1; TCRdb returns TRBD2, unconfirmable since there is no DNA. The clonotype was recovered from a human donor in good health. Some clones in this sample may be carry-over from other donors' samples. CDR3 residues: CASSSTTGLAGVGEWDNEQFF.